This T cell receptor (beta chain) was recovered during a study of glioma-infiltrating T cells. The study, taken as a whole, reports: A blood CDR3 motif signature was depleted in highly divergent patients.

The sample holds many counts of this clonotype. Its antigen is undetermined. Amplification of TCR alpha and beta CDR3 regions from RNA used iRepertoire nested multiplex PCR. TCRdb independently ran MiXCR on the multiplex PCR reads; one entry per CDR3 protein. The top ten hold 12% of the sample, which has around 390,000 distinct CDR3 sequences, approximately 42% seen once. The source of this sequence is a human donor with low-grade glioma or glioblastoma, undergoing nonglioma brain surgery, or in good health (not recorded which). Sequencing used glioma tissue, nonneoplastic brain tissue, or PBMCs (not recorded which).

In DNA form, the CDR3 reads TGCAGTGCTATTGGGGACAGGGATGGCTACACCTTC. Its translation is CSAIGDRDGYTF. The chain couples TRBV20-1 to TRBJ1-2; 9 nucleotides agree with TRBD1. CDR3 length: 12 amino acids. Germline V gives CDR1 DFQATT, CDR2 SNEGSKA (reference sequence). Losses at the gene ends were 4 bases for V and 6 bases for J; bases not matched to a gene: 3.